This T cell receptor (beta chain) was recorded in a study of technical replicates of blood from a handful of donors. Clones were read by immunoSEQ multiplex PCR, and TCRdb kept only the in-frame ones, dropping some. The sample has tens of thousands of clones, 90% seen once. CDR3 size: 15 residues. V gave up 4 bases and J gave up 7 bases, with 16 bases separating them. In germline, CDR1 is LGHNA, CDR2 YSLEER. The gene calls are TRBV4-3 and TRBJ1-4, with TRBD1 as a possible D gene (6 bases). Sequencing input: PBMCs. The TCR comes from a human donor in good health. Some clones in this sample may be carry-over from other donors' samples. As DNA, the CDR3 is TGCGCCAGCAGCCCAGCAGGGGCGCTGACTGAAAAACTGTTTTTT. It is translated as CASSPAGALTEKLFF.